The 9 T cell receptor beta chains given below trace back to one sample, sequenced in a study of technical replicates of blood from a few donors. The data were produced by immunoSEQ multiplex PCR, yet TCRdb's version contains in-frame clones alone and is incomplete. Counted here are about 75,000 clones, 92% occurring once; the ten biggest clones make up roughly 0.41%. Sequencing input: T cells isolated from PBMCs. The receptors come from a human donor in good health.

The V call is TRBV28, the J call TRBJ1-4, with D hard to call. CDR1 and CDR2 (germline): MDHEN, SYDVKM. This CDR3 region has 13 residues. The V and J ends lost 3 bases and 7 bases respectively, with 9 bases between them. The CDR3 region has the DNA TGTGCCAGCAGTTTCGGGTACCCTGAAAAACTGTTTTTT. The encoded protein is CASSFGYPEKLFF.

The chain is built from TRBV9 and TRBJ1-2, with D uncertain. The CDR3 runs 12 residues. Germline V gene data show CDR1 as SGDLS and CDR2 as YYNGEE. V shed 1 base and J shed 8 bases, with 9 bases lying between them. The CDR3 loop reads CASSVRGGGYTF. The CDR3 bases are TGTGCCAGCAGCGTAAGAGGAGGCGGCTACACCTTC.

The chain links TRBV28 to TRBJ1-2; D may be TRBD1 (6 bases). The CDR3 runs to 14 residues. Trimming took off 2 bases at V and 3 bases at J, with 10 bases between the two ends. CDR1 MDHEN and CDR2 SYDVKM come from the germline V gene. The DNA for the CDR3 is TGTGCCAGCAGTTTACCAGGGGAGCACTATGGCTACACCTTC. Its translation: CASSLPGEHYGYTF.

In this sample, this clone turned up once. The chain couples TRBV9 to TRBJ2-2; D is ambiguous. Germline V gene data show CDR1 as SGDLS and CDR2 as YYNGEE. V dropped 0 bases and J dropped 10 bases, with 10 bases sitting between them. The CDR3 loop spans 13 amino acids. The CDR3 spells CASSVGPSAELFF. DNA of the CDR3: TGTGCCAGCAGCGTAGGTCCCAGCGCGGAGCTGTTTTTT.

V gene TRBV6-6 combines with J gene TRBJ1-2, with D maybe TRBD1 (5 bases). V lost 7 bases and J 2 bases, leaving 11 bases between the germline ends. Germline-derived CDR1 and CDR2 are MNHNY and SVGAGI (reference sequence). The CDR3 sequence is 13 residues long. The CDR3 loop reads CASKQDTNYGYTF. Written as DNA, the CDR3 is TGTGCCAGCAAGCAGGACACCAACTATGGCTACACCTTC.

The V gene is TRBV4-3, the J gene TRBJ1-1, with a possible D match to TRBD1 (5 bases). The germline CDR1 and CDR2 sequences are LGHNA and YSLEER. V gave up 4 bases and J gave up 1 base, with 10 bases separating them. The CDR3 contains 14 residues. The CDR3 sequence is CASSLHQGNTEAFF. CDR3 DNA sequence: TGCGCCAGCAGCCTACATCAGGGGAACACTGAAGCTTTCTTT.

This chain connects TRBV7-2 to TRBJ2-3, with 7 bases aligning to TRBD2. CDR1 is SGHTA and CDR2 is FQGNSA in the germline V gene. This CDR3 spans 14 amino acids. With 6 bases clipped from V and 7 bases from J, the junction kept 10 bases outside the gene matches. The CDR3 reads CASSSAGRTNTQYF. The CDR3, as DNA: TGTGCCAGCAGTTCAGCGGGGCGGACGAATACGCAGTATTTT.

The chain employs TRBV5-1 and TRBJ1-1; maybe TRBD1 (5 bases). This CDR3 is 14 amino acids long. Germline CDR1 reads SGHRS; CDR2 reads YFSETQ. The V and J ends lost 9 bases and 6 bases respectively, with 21 bases between them. CDR3 protein: CATRIGEGVAEAFF. The CDR3 DNA is TGCGCCACTCGGATTGGTGAAGGGGTGGCTGAAGCTTTCTTT. Supplemented by reference TRBV5-1 and TRBJ1-1, the full variable domain reads KAGVTQTPRYLIKTRGQQVTLSCSPISGHRSVSWYQQTPGQGLQFLFEYFSETQRNKGNFPGRFSGRQFSNSRSEMNVSTLELGDSALYLCATRIGEGVAEAFFGQGTRLTVV.

The genes are TRBV5-6 and TRBJ2-3; D might be TRBD2 (7 bases). V lost 1 base, J lost 6 bases, and 24 bases lay in between. The CDR3 is 18 amino acids. Germline loops: CDR1 SGHDT, CDR2 YYEEEE. The CDR3: CASSLFQRFGGAFDTQYF. CDR3 sequence (DNA): TGTGCCAGCAGCTTGTTTCAGCGGTTTGGGGGGGCTTTTGATACGCAGTATTTT.